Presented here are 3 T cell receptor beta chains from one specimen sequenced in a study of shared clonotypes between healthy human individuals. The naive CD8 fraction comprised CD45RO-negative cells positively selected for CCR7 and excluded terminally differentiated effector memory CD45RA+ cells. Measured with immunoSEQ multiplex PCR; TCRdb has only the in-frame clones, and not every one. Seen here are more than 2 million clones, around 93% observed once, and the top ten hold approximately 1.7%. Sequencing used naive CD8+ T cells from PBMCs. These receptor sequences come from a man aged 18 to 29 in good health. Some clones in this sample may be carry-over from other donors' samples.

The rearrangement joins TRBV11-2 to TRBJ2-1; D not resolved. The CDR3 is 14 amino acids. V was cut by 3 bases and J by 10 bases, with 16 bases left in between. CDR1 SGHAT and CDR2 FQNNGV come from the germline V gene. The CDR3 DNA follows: TGTGCCAGCAGCTTTATTTTTGGGCCCGGGGAGCAGTTCTTC. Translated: CASSFIFGPGEQFF.

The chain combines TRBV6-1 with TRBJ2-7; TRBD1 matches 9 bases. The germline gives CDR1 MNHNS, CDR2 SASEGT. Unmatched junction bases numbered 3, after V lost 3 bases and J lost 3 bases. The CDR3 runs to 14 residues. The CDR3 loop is CASSDRTGDYEQYF. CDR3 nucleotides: TGTGCCAGCAGTGACCGGACAGGGGACTACGAGCAGTACTTC.

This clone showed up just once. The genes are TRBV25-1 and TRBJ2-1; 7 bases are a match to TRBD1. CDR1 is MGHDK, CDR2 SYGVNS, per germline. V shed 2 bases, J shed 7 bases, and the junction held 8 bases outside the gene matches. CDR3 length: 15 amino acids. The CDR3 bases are TGTGCCAGCAGTGAACTGAGGGGGCCGACGAATGAGCAGTTCTTC. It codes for CASSELRGPTNEQFF. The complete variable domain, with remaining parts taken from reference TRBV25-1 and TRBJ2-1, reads EADIYQTPRYLVIGTGKKITLECSQTMGHDKMYWYQQDPGMELHLIHYSYGVNSTEKGDLSSESTVSRIRTEHFPLTLESARPSHTSQYLCASSELRGPTNEQFFGPGTRLTVL.